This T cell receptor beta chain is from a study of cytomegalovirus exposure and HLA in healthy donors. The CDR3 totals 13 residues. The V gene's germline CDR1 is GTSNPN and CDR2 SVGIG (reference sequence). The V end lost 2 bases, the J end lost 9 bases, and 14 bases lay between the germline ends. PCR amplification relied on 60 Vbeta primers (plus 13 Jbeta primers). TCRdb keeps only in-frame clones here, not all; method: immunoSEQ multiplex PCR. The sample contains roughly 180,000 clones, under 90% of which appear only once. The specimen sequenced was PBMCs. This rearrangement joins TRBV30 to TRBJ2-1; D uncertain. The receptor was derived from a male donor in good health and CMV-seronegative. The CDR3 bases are TGTGCCTGGAGTTTCACTGCCCGCGGTGAGCAGTTCTTC. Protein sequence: CAWSFTARGEQFF.